The subject of this entry is one T cell receptor beta chain. Once RNA had been extracted, it was reverse transcribed into cDNA to act as the sequencing template. Measured with immunoSEQ multiplex PCR; TCRdb has only the in-frame clones, and not every one. Among over 150,000 clones, roughly 50% were seen once, and the ten largest hold 11%. The data originate from a study of CD8+ T cells in alopecia areata. Treatment indicated: oral pan-JAK inhibitor, 5-10 mg twice daily. The V gene end was trimmed by 8 bases and the J gene end by 8 bases; junction bases not matched to a gene: 9. Germline CDR1 and CDR2: LNHDA and SQIVND (reference sequence). CDR3 length equals 13 residues.

The chain carries TRBV19 and TRBJ2-1; TRBD2 agrees at 7 bases. Sequences were derived from CD8+ T cells sorted from blood, sampled at week 24, from a patient treated with tofacitinib. The clonotype originates from a human donor with alopecia areata. CDR3 DNA sequence: TGTGCCAGTGCGGGGGTAGCTATCGATGAGCAGTTCTTC. Amino acids: CASAGVAIDEQFF.